The subject of this entry is one TCR beta chain. Per germline, CDR1 LGHDT and CDR2 YNNKEL (reference sequence). V was shortened by 2 bases and J by 5 bases, with 4 bases between the two germline ends. The CDR3 is made up of 12 amino acids. This specimen comes from a study of blood T cell repertoires in COVID-19. The overall study: Samples taken during acute and convalescent COVID-19 were collected in the United States, Italy and Spain.

This table comes from immunoSEQ multiplex PCR, and its TCRdb copy is limited to in-frame clones, with some not included. Seen here are around 140,000 clones, 75% to 90% observed once, and the top ten hold about 4.1%. Recovery meant two consecutive negative NP/OP PCR tests, professional clearance, or resolved symptoms. The chain couples TRBV3-1 (or the pseudogene TRBV3-2) to TRBJ2-1; D not certain. The receptor was isolated from a man aged 50 or older who had recovered from COVID-19. The sample was PBMCs or T cells enriched from blood (not recorded which). Written as DNA, the CDR3 is TGTGCCAGCAGCCAAACTGACAATGAGCAGTTCTTC. Residues: CASSQTDNEQFF.